These 21 T cell receptor beta chains were sequenced from one sample in a study of graft-versus-host responses after intestinal transplantation. The assay was immunoSEQ multiplex PCR, and TCRdb's table has in-frame clones only and misses some. This table holds approximately 20,000 clones, approximately 40% found once. Sequenced material: alloreactive CD4+ T cells from a mixed lymphocyte reaction culture, taken before intestinal transplant. This sample's subset: CFSE-low proliferating T cells sorted from roughly 6-day pre-transplant mixed lymphocyte reaction (GvH or HvG direction). These receptors came from a human patient who received an intestinal transplant.

J is TRBJ2-1 and V is TRBV6-4, with TRBD2 matching over 10 bases. The ends lost 5 bases at V and 8 bases at J; junction bases unmatched: 9. The CDR3 totals 15 residues. CDR1 is MRHNA and CDR2 is SNTAGT in the germline V gene. This chain's CDR3 is CASSSEAGGPYEQFF. As DNA, the CDR3 is TGTGCCAGCAGTTCAGAAGCGGGGGGGCCATATGAGCAGTTCTTC.

This sequence joins TRBV9 and TRBJ2-7; 9 nucleotides match TRBD1. V dropped 4 bases and J dropped 4; count of bases not matched to a gene: 6. The CDR3 extends over 14 amino acids. The germline V gene has CDR1 SGDLS and CDR2 YYNGEE. The CDR3 DNA reads TGTGCCAGCAGCCCCGGGACAGGGAGATACGAGCAGTACTTC. Its protein product is CASSPGTGRYEQYF.

The chain couples TRBV7-9 to TRBJ2-1, with D perhaps matching TRBD1 (6 bases). Trimming cost V 1 base and J 7 bases, with 17 bases left between them. This CDR3 spans 16 amino acids. Germline CDR1 SEHNR, CDR2 FQNEAQ (reference sequence). For the CDR3, the DNA is TGTGCCAGCAGCTTAGTAGCTGGGGGCGCTAGGAATGAGCAGTTCTTC. It codes for CASSLVAGGARNEQFF.

This clone is medium-sized in the sample. The J gene is TRBJ2-1, the V gene TRBV19; 8 nucleotides agree with TRBD2. The length of the CDR3 is 13 residues. Germline loops: CDR1 LNHDA, CDR2 SQIVND (reference sequence). V lost 6 bases, J lost 5 bases, and 3 bases stayed unmatched. The CDR3 sequence is CASSGGVHNEQFF. Here the CDR3 DNA reads TGTGCCAGTAGCGGGGGGGTTCACAATGAGCAGTTCTTC.

The chain links TRBV6-5 to TRBJ1-1, with TRBD1 matching 7 bases. V dropped 8 bases and J dropped 5; count of bases not matched to a gene: 11. Germline V gene lookup returns CDR1 MNHEY and CDR2 SVGAGI. The CDR3 has 14 residues. The CDR3 reads CASSTQGVGTEAFF. The CDR3 DNA reads TGTGCCAGCTCTACTCAGGGGGTGGGGACTGAAGCTTTCTTT.

The chain uses TRBV27 and TRBJ1-6; maybe TRBD1 (5 bases). CDR1 is MNHEY, CDR2 SMNVEV, per germline (reference sequence). V gave up 4 bases and J gave up 6 bases, with 16 bases separating them. This CDR3 comprises 16 residues. CDR3 amino acids: CASSSGHGKFNSPLHF. CDR3 nucleotide sequence: TGTGCCAGCAGTTCCGGACACGGCAAGTTTAATTCACCCCTCCACTTT.

A few counts support this clone. The chain links TRBV6-5 to TRBJ1-1, with D unresolved. V was shortened by 6 bases and J by 0 bases, with 11 bases between the two germline ends. CDR1 and CDR2 (germline): MNHEY, SVGAGI. This CDR3 has 14 residues. The CDR3 sequence: CASRRLVMNTEAFF. DNA for the CDR3: TGTGCCAGCAGGCGTTTAGTTATGAACACTGAAGCTTTCTTT.

A few counts support this clone. CDR3 sequence: CASTKRGSSYEQYF. CDR3 nucleotide sequence: TGTGCCAGCACCAAAAGAGGGTCATCCTACGAGCAGTACTTC. This chain links TRBV6-1 with TRBJ2-7, with a possible D match to TRBD2 (5 bases). Germline-derived CDR1 and CDR2 are MNHNS and SASEGT. The CDR3 loop spans 14 amino acids. The V end was cut by 7 bases, the J end by 1 base, with 14 bases between.

Only a few counts were recorded for this clone. The chain is built from TRBV29-1 and TRBJ1-5; 8 bases line up with TRBD1. From germline, CDR1 is SQVTM and CDR2 ANQGSEA. CDR3 size: 14 residues. Trimming removed 6 bases from V and 5 bases from J; junction bases left unmatched: 9. CDR3 DNA sequence: TGCAGCGTCGTAGGACAGGGATTTGATCAGCCCCAGCATTTT. Its protein product is CSVVGQGFDQPQHF.

This clone was seen a handful of times. The rearrangement uses TRBV5-5 and TRBJ1-5; a weak D match, TRBD1 (5 bases). CDR1 is SGHKS and CDR2 is YYEKEE in the germline V gene (reference sequence). V was shortened by 4 bases and J by 0 bases, with 20 bases between the two germline ends. The CDR3 extends over 18 amino acids. The CDR3 DNA reads TGTGCCAGCAGCGCGGCCAACCGGGGCCCTTATAGCAATCAGCCCCAGCATTTT. Encoded protein: CASSAANRGPYSNQPQHF.

This clone was observed a few times. V is TRBV7-6 and J is TRBJ2-7, with D tentatively TRBD2 (6 bases). CDR3 length: 15 residues. Germline V lookup: CDR1 SGHVS, CDR2 FNYEAQ. V was pared by 2 bases and J by 1 base, with 12 bases between. CDR3 in amino acids: CASSLRQGGSYEQYF. CDR3 bases: TGTGCCAGCAGCTTAAGGCAGGGAGGATCCTACGAGCAGTACTTC.

The chain couples TRBV5-1 to TRBJ1-4; possibly TRBD1 for D (5 bases). Trimming cost V 5 bases and J 5 bases, with 13 bases left between them. The germline CDR1 and CDR2 sequences are SGHRS and YFSETQ. The CDR3 extends over 14 amino acids. The CDR3 DNA reads TGCGCCAGCAGTCAGGGATACTCGAATGAAAAACTGTTTTTT. Translated: CASSQGYSNEKLFF.

The V and J genes are TRBV19 and TRBJ2-5; 15 bases are shared with TRBD2. Per germline, CDR1 LNHDA and CDR2 SQIVND (reference sequence). Trimming cost V 5 bases and J 8 bases; bases outside gene matches: 6. The CDR3 length is 15 residues. The CDR3 region has the DNA TGTGCCAGTAGTTTCGGGACTAGCGGGGGGAGAACCCAGTACTTC. Protein product: CASSFGTSGGRTQYF.

This clone qualifies as medium-sized. The chain couples TRBV5-4 to TRBJ2-6; either TRBD1 or TRBD2 may fit D (5 bases each). Germline values: CDR1 SGHNT, CDR2 YYREEE (reference sequence). The CDR3 is 14 amino acids. The V gene lost 3 bases and the J gene lost 11 bases, with 15 bases spanning the gap. As DNA, the CDR3 is TGTGCCAGCAGCTCTATGGGGGTAACTCACGTCCTGACTTTC. It yields the protein CASSSMGVTHVLTF.

The chain combines TRBV6-5 with TRBJ2-5, with 7 bases matching TRBD1. CDR1 and CDR2 (germline): MNHEY, SVGAGI. Germline trimming cut 4 bases from V and 0 bases from J; bases unmatched to any gene: 2. The CDR3 length is 14 residues. In DNA, the CDR3 is TGTGCCAGCAGTTCGGACAGGAACCAAGAGACCCAGTACTTC. It encodes CASSSDRNQETQYF.

This rearrangement joins TRBV7-9 to TRBJ2-7; a possible D gene is TRBD2 (6 bases). This CDR3 has 15 amino acids. V dropped 5 bases and J dropped 6 bases, with 20 bases sitting between them. In germline, CDR1 is SEHNR, CDR2 FQNEAQ (reference sequence). CDR3 bases: TGTGCCAGCAGCAAACCGGGACCGGGACTGTTCGAGCAGTACTTC. It yields the protein CASSKPGPGLFEQYF.

In this sample, this clone turned up a few times. The CDR3 coding sequence is TGTGCCAGCAGCTTCGGGACCTCCTACGAGCAGTACTTC. Its translation: CASSFGTSYEQYF. The rearrangement uses TRBV11-3 and TRBJ2-7, with D tentatively TRBD1 or TRBD2 (5 bases each). V was cut by 3 bases and J by 0 bases, with 6 bases left in between. The germline V gene encodes CDR1 SGHNT and CDR2 YENEEA. This CDR3 has 13 residues. The full variable domain, with the rest looked up from reference TRBV11-3 and TRBJ2-7, is EAGVVQSPRYKIIEKKQPVAFWCNPISGHNTLYWYLQNLGQGPELLIRYENEEAVDDSQLPKDRFSAERLKGVDSTLKIQPAELGDSAVYLCASSFGTSYEQYFGPGTRLTVT.

This chain connects TRBV19 to TRBJ1-3, with 7 bases fitting TRBD1. With V trimmed by 6 bases and J by 0 bases, 11 bases remained unmatched. Germline lookup yields CDR1 LNHDA and CDR2 SQIVND (reference sequence). This CDR3 spans 17 amino acids. As DNA, the CDR3 is TGTGCCAGTAGCCCGTCCAGGACAGGACTCTCTGGAAACACCATATATTTT. Amino acid sequence: CASSPSRTGLSGNTIYF.

This clone was seen only a few times. The chain combines TRBV11-2 with TRBJ1-1; D gene ambiguous. This CDR3 has 13 amino acids. V was cut by 5 bases and J by 9 bases, with 16 bases left in between. Germline assignment: CDR1 SGHAT and CDR2 FQNNGV. CDR3 bases: TGTGCCAGCAGCAAGGGCGTTCGGGAAAAAGCTTTCTTT. Its protein is CASSKGVREKAFF.

This chain joins TRBV25-1 and TRBJ1-2; D perhaps matches TRBD1 (5 bases). Germline CDR1 reads MGHDK; CDR2 reads SYGVNS. The CDR3 sequence is 12 residues long. The V gene lost 6 bases and the J gene lost 4 bases, with 9 bases spanning the gap. The CDR3, as DNA: TGTGCCAGCAGCCGTGGGGGCTATGGCTACACCTTC. Encoded protein: CASSRGGYGYTF.

This chain joins TRBV29-1 and TRBJ1-5, with TRBD1 matching over 7 bases. Germline loops: CDR1 SQVTM, CDR2 ANQGSEA. The V and J ends lost 4 bases and 3 bases, in that order; junction bases with no gene match: 6. The length of the CDR3 is 14 residues. Here the CDR3 reads CSVASRGANQPQHF. For the CDR3, the DNA is TGCAGCGTTGCGTCCAGGGGGGCCAATCAGCCCCAGCATTTT.